This entry features one T cell receptor (beta chain) sequence. Its antigen has not been determined. At one end, the junction sequence differs from germline, possibly due to a read error. These data originate in a study of CD8+ T cells in alopecia areata (dated by TCRdb to 2016 to 2019). Concerning the study at large: Treated patients were enrolled in an open-label pilot trial of oral tofacitinib at 5 to 10 mg twice daily for moderate-to-severe alopecia areata. Patients on tofacitinib were biopsied at baseline and after 4 and 24 weeks of treatment, and several of the patients also had a later scalp biopsy. To study T cell clonal expansion in alopecia areata, the researchers applied high-throughput TCRbeta sequencing to both the C3H/HeJ mouse model and human patients. Clonality in the scalp was compared among normal scalp (n=4), patchy alopecia areata scalp (n=8), and alopecia totalis/universalis scalp (n=8). Tofacitinib was given for 6 to 18 months, followed by 6 months of follow-up off drug to assess delayed response and recurrence. For the treated patients, the SALT score, which quantifies what percentage of scalp surface area is affected, served as the measure of disease severity. RNA was obtained with the PAXgene miRNA kit for fixed scalp, the miRNeasy kit for PBMCs, and the RNeasy kit for mouse skin. TCRbeta CDR3 regions were amplified by immunoSEQ multiplex PCR using 35 Vbeta forward and 13 Jbeta reverse primers. In humans, TCRbeta sequencing was performed on scalp tissue and on sorted CD4+ and CD8+ peripheral blood T cells from healthy controls and from patients with patchy or totalis/universalis alopecia areata. The research as a whole found: Compared with normal scalp, lesional scalp had higher clonality and more expanded CD8+ clones, particularly in alopecia totalis/universalis, a pattern that suggests antigenic drive. Many expanded lesional clones were found to persist in scalp and blood during tofacitinib treatment, and relapse after treatment cessation may be partly explained by this persistence. Unlike mouse skin, where gammadelta T cells dominate, normal human skin contains resident alphabeta T cells that get sequenced too, which complicates analysis of the scalp TCR repertoire. Tofacitinib significantly lowered scalp clonality and the number of expanded CD8+ clones among the top 100 scalp clones. Because the treated cohort was small and had only one nonresponder, larger studies are needed to examine links between baseline CD8+ expansion and response. Compared with mice, TCR sequences shared between patients were less clear, possibly partly because of HLA diversity across the patient population.

The time point label for this specimen denotes: roughly 27 days on oral tofacitinib. This specimen's treatment or condition label, per the study, means: oral pan-JAK inhibitor, 5-10 mg twice daily. Lesional scalp punch biopsies and peripheral blood were obtained from alopecia areata patients. After PBMCs were isolated by density centrifugation and stained for CD3, CD4 and CD8, a FACSAria was used to sort CD4+ and CD8+ T cells. The germline V gene encodes CDR1 SNHLY and CDR2 FYNNEI. The CDR3 measures 11 amino acids from cysteine to phenylalanine. Solely the CDR3 DNA is kept, with 33 bases framed from the first base. The library was generated by the immunoSEQ multiplex PCR assay. RNA was extracted from all samples and reverse transcribed into cDNA as template for TCR sequencing. SuperScript III was used to make first-strand cDNA, primed with a 2:1 mix of oligo-dT and random hexamers. A synthetic immune receptor repertoire was used to assess amplification bias, and residual bias was removed computationally. As for the original processing: Raw reads were preprocessed to remove errors, and CDR3 was defined according to IMGT conventions as the region from the conserved cysteine to phenylalanine. To get clonality, Shannon entropy was normalized by log2 of the number of productive unique TCRs and the result was subtracted from 1. Whether each scalp clone was CD4 or CD8 was inferred by checking scalp TCRbeta sequences against the CD4 and CD8 repertoires from sorted blood. TCRdb holds this immuneACCESS table with in-frame rearrangements only. Some clones are missing; in checked studies, unresolved V genes explain under half, and the rest has no known cause. V, J and clone size were drawn from that table, and D and trimming were deduced from the DNA. The sample contains about 190,000 clones, 50% to 60% of them found a single time. The ten biggest clones cover approximately 0.7% of the sample.

This TCR derives from a human donor with alopecia areata. The chain couples TRBV2 to TRBJ1-1, with no reliable assignment of the D segment. Sequenced material: CD4+ T cells sorted from blood, taken at week 4, from a patient treated with tofacitinib. The CDR3 is CASSDTDTRCF. DNA sequence: TGTGCCAGCAGTGATACTGACACCCGATGCTTT.